This T cell receptor (beta chain) appears in the sequencing data of a study of lymphopenia after photon versus proton radiotherapy. Trimming took 8 bases from V and 7 from J, leaving 21 bases between them. Germline loops: CDR1 SEHNR, CDR2 FQNEAQ (reference sequence). The length of the CDR3 is 14 residues. The table came from immunoSEQ multiplex PCR; TCRdb's copy has only in-frame clones and leaves some out. The sample includes 150,000 or so clones, about 88% of them seen just once. This sequence joins TRBV7-9 and TRBJ2-7; no firm D call. This clonotype originated in a man aged 50 or older with gastric cancer. This sample comprised peripheral blood, obtained from a patient treated with photon-based radiotherapy. CDR3 in amino acids: CASGSSVGLNEQYF. For the CDR3, the DNA is TGTGCCAGCGGTTCCTCAGTCGGGTTAAATGAGCAGTACTTC.